This T cell receptor (beta chain) is from a study of blood T cell repertoires in COVID-19. Study details: T cells, B-cell-depleted T cells, or PBMCs supplied cDNA or gDNA.

The CDR3 length is 15 residues. Germline V gene lookup returns CDR1 WSHSY and CDR2 SAAADI. With 8 bases clipped from V and 3 bases from J, the junction kept 3 bases outside the gene matches. This clone was counted only a few times. As handled by the study authors: Estimates of nucleated cell counts were drawn from the amplification of reference gene primers. Only in-frame clones appear in the TCRdb table, and some are missing; sequencing was by immunoSEQ multiplex PCR. The V and J calls and clone size were taken over from that table, and D and trimming were inferred from the DNA. The sample carries 140,000 or so clones, roughly 83% recorded once.

Sequencing was done on a sample of peripheral blood. The rearrangement uses TRBV10-2 and TRBJ2-1, with TRBD2 matching 14 bases. This TCR was sampled from a woman of 80 years or more with acute or convalescent COVID-19. CDR3 in amino acids: CASLGLAGGYNEQFF. As DNA, the CDR3 is TGCGCCAGCCTCGGACTAGCGGGGGGCTACAATGAGCAGTTCTTC.